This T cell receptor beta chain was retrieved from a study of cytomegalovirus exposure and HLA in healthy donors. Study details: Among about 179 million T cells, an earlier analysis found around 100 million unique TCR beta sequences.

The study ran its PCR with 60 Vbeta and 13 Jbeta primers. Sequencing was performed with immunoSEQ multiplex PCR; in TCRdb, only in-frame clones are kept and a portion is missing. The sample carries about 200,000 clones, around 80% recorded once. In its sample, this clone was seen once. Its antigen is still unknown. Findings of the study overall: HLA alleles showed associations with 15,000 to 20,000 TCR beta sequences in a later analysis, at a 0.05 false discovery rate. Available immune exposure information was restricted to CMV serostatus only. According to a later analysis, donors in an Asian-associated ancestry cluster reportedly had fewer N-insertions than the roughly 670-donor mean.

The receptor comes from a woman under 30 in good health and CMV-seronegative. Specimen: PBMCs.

The CDR3 sequence: CASSPYRDRDFDTQYF. CDR3 nucleotide sequence: TGTGCCAGCAGTCCGTACCGGGACAGGGACTTTGATACGCAGTATTTT. The V call is TRBV12-1, the J call TRBJ2-3; TRBD1 is taken as the D call from the table, unchecked against the DNA. TRBV12-1 is marked as a pseudogene. The CDR3 runs to 16 residues.